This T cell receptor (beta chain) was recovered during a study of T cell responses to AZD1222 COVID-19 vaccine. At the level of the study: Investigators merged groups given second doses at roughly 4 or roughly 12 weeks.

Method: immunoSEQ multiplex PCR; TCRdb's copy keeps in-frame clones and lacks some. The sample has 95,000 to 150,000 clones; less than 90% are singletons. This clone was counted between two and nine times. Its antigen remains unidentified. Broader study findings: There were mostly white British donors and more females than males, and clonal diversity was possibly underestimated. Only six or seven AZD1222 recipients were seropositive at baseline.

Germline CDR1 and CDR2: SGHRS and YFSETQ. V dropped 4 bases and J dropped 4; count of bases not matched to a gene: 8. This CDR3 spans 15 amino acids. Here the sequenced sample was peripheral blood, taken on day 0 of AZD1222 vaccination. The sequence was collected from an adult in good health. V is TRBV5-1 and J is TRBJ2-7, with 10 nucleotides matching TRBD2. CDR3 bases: TGCGCCAGCAGCGTCCGACTAGCGGGTGATTACGAGCAGTACTTC. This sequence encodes CASSVRLAGDYEQYF.